This T cell receptor (beta chain) was captured in a study of cytomegalovirus exposure and HLA in healthy donors. Overall study: The Caucasian-associated ancestry cluster contained about four fifths of the approximately 410 genotyped donors.

Vbeta (60) and Jbeta (13) primers were used in the PCR. Libraries were prepared by immunoSEQ multiplex PCR; TCRdb keeps only in-frame clonotypes and omits some of them. This table has about 140,000 clones, approximately 82% appearing once. The germline V gene has CDR1 SGHNT and CDR2 YENEEA. The junction had 4 bases not matched to a gene; V was cut back by 1 base and J by 0 bases. The CDR3 covers 16 residues. The donors (healthy individuals) were bone marrow donors. This TCR came from a man aged 30 to 45 in good health and CMV-seropositive. The chain uses TRBV11-3 and TRBJ2-3; 7 bases map to TRBD2. The sequenced sample was PBMCs. The CDR3 region is CASSLGRRGSTDTQYF. The CDR3 DNA follows: TGTGCCAGCAGCTTAGGTAGGCGGGGGAGCACAGATACGCAGTATTTT.